This T cell receptor beta chain stems from a study of PD-1 blockade in mismatch repair-deficient tumors. The CDR3 length is 16 residues. Trimming pared 4 bases from V and 7 bases from J, leaving 21 bases between. The germline V gene has CDR1 SGDLS and CDR2 YYNGEE. The protocol was immunoSEQ multiplex PCR, while the TCRdb copy is restricted to in-frame clones and leaves out a portion. The table includes about 15,000 clones, 86% detected once. The time point is: approximately 9-day in vitro stimulation with candidate neoantigen peptide 6. A few pembrolizumab responders had their TCRs sequenced. Seven ELISpot-reactive neoantigen peptides each drove a roughly 10-day in vitro stimulation. The study's findings and limits: Tumor-resident clones, often absent from pretreatment blood, expanded after pembrolizumab and then contracted.

In this sample, this clone turned up a few times. No antigen is known for it. J is TRBJ2-1 and V is TRBV9, with D possibly TRBD2 on 6 matching bases. The material sequenced was cells cultured in vitro, taken from a patient treated with pembrolizumab. The sequence came from an adult with mismatch repair-deficient cancer. The CDR3 region has the DNA TGTGCCAGCAGCCCCCGGAATCGGGAGAACTTAAATGAGCAGTTCTTC. This sequence encodes CASSPRNRENLNEQFF.